The 9 T cell receptor beta chains given below trace back to one sample, sequenced in a study of T cells in Graves' hyperthyroidism and ophthalmopathy. TCR beta CDR3 regions were amplified from RNA transcripts. HTBI primers were the set used in a first-round RT-PCR of the TCR CDR3. TCRdb re-called the multiplex PCR reads through MiXCR, storing one row per CDR3 protein. The sample contains some 200,000 distinct CDR3 sequences, roughly 17% of which appear only once. The sample comprised blood. The receptors originated from a man aged 50 to 59 with Graves' hyperthyroidism.

This chain uses TRBV28 with TRBJ1-5; TRBD1 matches 8 bases. V was clipped by 4 bases and J by 4 bases; unmatched bases: 6. The germline gives CDR1 MDHEN, CDR2 SYDVKM. The CDR3 contains 15 residues. CDR3 bases: TGTGCCAGCAGTTATCGACAGGGGCGAAATCAGCCCCAGCATTTT. Translated: CASSYRQGRNQPQHF. Together with reference TRBV28 and TRBJ1-5, the CDR3 gives the full variable domain: DVKVTQSSRYLVKRTGEKVFLECVQDMDHENMFWYRQDPGLGLRLIYFSYDVKMKEKGDIPEGYSVSREKKERFSLILESASTNQTSMYLCASSYRQGRNQPQHFGDGTRLSIL.

This chain connects TRBV28 to TRBJ2-2; 9 nucleotides match TRBD1. The CDR3 is 13 residues long. Germline CDR1 MDHEN, CDR2 SYDVKM. Germline trimming cut 7 bases from V and 7 bases from J; bases unmatched to any gene: 4. The CDR3, as DNA: TGTGCCAGCATACAGGGGGCGGGCGGGGAGCTGTTTTTT. Encoded protein: CASIQGAGGELFF.

The sample holds one count of this clonotype. The junction shows a germline mismatch at one end, possibly a read error. The chain employs TRBV7-9 and TRBJ2-7; 8 nucleotides line up with TRBD1. Germline lookup yields CDR1 SEHNR and CDR2 FQNEAQ (reference sequence). The CDR3 is 14 residues long. DNA of the CDR3: TGCGCCAGCAGCCGAGGGACAGGAGCTTACGAGCAGTACTTC. It encodes CASSRGTGAYEQYF.

This clonotype came up many times. This sequence joins TRBV6-5 and TRBJ2-7, with TRBD1 matching 7 bases. The V and J ends lost 0 bases and 2 bases, in that order; junction bases with no gene match: 4. This CDR3 has 15 amino acids. From germline, CDR1 is MNHEY and CDR2 SVGAGI. The CDR3 DNA reads TGTGCCAGCAGTTACTCCCGAGGGGGCACCTACGAGCAGTACTTC. It yields the protein CASSYSRGGTYEQYF.

This clonotype was seen at least ten times. J is TRBJ2-3 and V is TRBV24-1, with 9 bases lining up with TRBD2. The CDR3 extends over 15 amino acids. CDR1 is KGHDR, CDR2 SFDVKD, per germline. V dropped 5 bases and J dropped 1; count of bases not matched to a gene: 3. CDR3 in amino acids: CATSVLAGGTDTQYF. DNA of the CDR3: TGTGCCACCAGTGTATTAGCGGGAGGCACAGATACGCAGTATTTT.

The table lists this clonotype with many counts. V usage is TRBV7-8 and J usage is TRBJ2-3; D is undetermined. This CDR3 spans 13 amino acids. CDR1 and CDR2 from the germline V gene are SGHVS and FQNEAQ. Between the trimmed V and J ends, which lost 7 bases and 1 base, there was a span of 9 bases. The CDR3 DNA reads TGTGCCAGCAACCCTAGGGGCACAGATACGCAGTATTTT. It encodes CASNPRGTDTQYF.

This clonotype was detected a few times. This chain joins TRBV7-9 and TRBJ2-1, with TRBD2 matching over 11 bases. Germline V gene sequence: CDR1 SEHNR, CDR2 FQNEAQ (reference sequence). With V trimmed by 5 bases and J by 9 bases, 9 bases remained unmatched. The length of the CDR3 is 15 residues. The CDR3 protein is CASSPPSGRRGEQFF. CDR3 sequence (DNA): TGTGCCAGCAGCCCCCCTAGCGGGAGGAGGGGTGAGCAGTTCTTC. Full variable domain (outside the CDR3, taken from reference TRBV7-9 and TRBJ2-1): DTGVSQNPRHKITKRGQNVTFRCDPISEHNRLYWYRQTLGQGPEFLTYFQNEAQLEKSRLLSDRFSAERPKGSFSTLEIQRTEQGDSAMYLCASSPPSGRRGEQFFGPGTRLTVL.

CDR3 coding DNA: TGTGCCAGTAGTCGATTCGGCCAGTCCTACGAGCAGTACTTC. Residues: CASSRFGQSYEQYF. The V call is TRBV19, the J call TRBJ2-7; D is unresolved. The CDR3 contains 14 residues. With 5 bases removed from V and 1 base from J, the gap between germline ends came to 12 bases. Germline loops: CDR1 LNHDA, CDR2 SQIVND (reference sequence).

This clonotype has only a few counts. The chain combines TRBV5-1 with TRBJ1-2, with a weak D call TRBD1 (6 bases). Germline V gene sequence: CDR1 SGHRS, CDR2 YFSETQ. V was trimmed by 0 bases and J by 7 bases, leaving 19 bases between them. This CDR3 comprises 16 residues. CDR3 amino acids: CASSLAPSGGKGGYTF. The CDR3 DNA sequence: TGCGCCAGCAGCTTGGCCCCCTCGGGGGGCAAGGGTGGCTACACCTTC.